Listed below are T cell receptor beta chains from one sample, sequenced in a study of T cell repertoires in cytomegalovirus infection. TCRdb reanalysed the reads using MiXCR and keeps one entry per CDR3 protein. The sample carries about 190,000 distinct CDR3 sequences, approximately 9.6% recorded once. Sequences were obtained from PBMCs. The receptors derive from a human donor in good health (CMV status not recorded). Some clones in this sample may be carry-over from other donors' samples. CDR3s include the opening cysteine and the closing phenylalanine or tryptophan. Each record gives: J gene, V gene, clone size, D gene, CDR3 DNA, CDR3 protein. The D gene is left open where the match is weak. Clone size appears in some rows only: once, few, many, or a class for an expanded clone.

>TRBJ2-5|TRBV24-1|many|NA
TGTGCCACCAGTGATTTTCGAAGTGAGACGGAGACCCAGTACTTC
CATSDFRSETETQYF
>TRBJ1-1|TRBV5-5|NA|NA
TGTGCCAGCAGCTTTCTTCCAGGGAGCCACACTGAAGCTTTCTTT
CASSFLPGSHTEAFF
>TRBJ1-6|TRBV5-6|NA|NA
TGTGCCAGCTCGAATGGATGGGTTAGCTCCTATAATTCACCCCTCCACTTT
CASSNGWVSSYNSPLHF
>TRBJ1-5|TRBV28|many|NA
TGTGCCAGCAGAGCGGGGCAGACGGGGCAGCCCCAGCATTTT
CASRAGQTGQPQHF
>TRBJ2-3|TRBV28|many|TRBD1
TGTGCCAGCAGTTTATCACAGGGGGGTTATGCGGATACGCAGTATTTT
CASSLSQGGYADTQYF
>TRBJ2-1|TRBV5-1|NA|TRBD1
TGCGCCAGCAGTACGGACAGGGGCAATGAGCAGTTCTTC
CASSTDRGNEQFF
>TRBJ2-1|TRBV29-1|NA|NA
TGCAGCGTTGAATTACAGGAATTATACAATGAGCAGTTCTTC
CSVELQELYNEQFF
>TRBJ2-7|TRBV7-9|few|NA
TGTGCCAGCAGCAAGGGGGGTTTGTCCTACGAGCAGTACTTC
CASSKGGLSYEQYF
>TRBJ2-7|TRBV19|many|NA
TGTGCCAGTAGTTACCAAGCGGGCTACTACGAGCAGTACTTC
CASSYQAGYYEQYF
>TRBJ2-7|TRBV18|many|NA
TGTGCCAGCTCACCCGGTCATGGGGGCATGAACGAGCAGTACTTC
CASSPGHGGMNEQYF
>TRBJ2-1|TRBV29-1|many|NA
TGCAGCGTCCGTGGTTACAATGAGCAGTTCTTC
CSVRGYNEQFF
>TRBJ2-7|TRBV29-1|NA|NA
TGCAGCGTTGAAGGAGAAGAGGGGAGTCGGGCCTACGAGCAGTACTTC
CSVEGEEGSRAYEQYF
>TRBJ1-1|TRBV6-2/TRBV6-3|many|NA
TGTGCCAGCAGTTACATCCAGAACACTGAAGCTTTCTTT
CASSYIQNTEAFF
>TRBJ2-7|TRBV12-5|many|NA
TGTGCTAGTGCTGGGCCCGGATCCTACGAGCAGTACTTC
CASAGPGSYEQYF
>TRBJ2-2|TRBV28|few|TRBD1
TGTGCCAGCAGTTCCCGAGGGACAGGGGTAGACCATAACACCGGGGAGCTGTTTTTT
CASSSRGTGVDHNTGELFF